A selection of T cell receptor beta chains follows, all from one sample in a study of shared clonotypes between healthy human individuals. Using immunoSEQ multiplex PCR, the repertoire was profiled, and TCRdb retains in-frame clones only, with some absent. This table holds roughly 660,000 clones, about nine tenths found once. The sample was memory CD8+ T cells from PBMCs. The receptors come from a man aged 18 to 29 in good health. Some clones in this sample may be carry-over from other donors' samples. The CDR3 runs from the conserved cysteine through the conserved F or W. The D gene is left open where the match is weak. Clone size is given for some rows only: seen once, a few or many times, or a class if the clone is expanded.

abundance	j_gene	v_gene	d_gene	len	CDR3nt	CDR3aa
NA	TRBJ2-7	TRBV2	TRBD2	17	TGTGCCAGCGGGAGCGGGACTAGCGGGACCATCTCCTACGAGCAGTACTTC	CASGSGTSGTISYEQYF
NA	TRBJ2-7	TRBV7-2	TRBD2	16	TGTGCCAGCAGCGCAACGGGGGGACTAGTCTCCTACGAGCAGTACTTC	CASSATGGLVSYEQYF
NA	TRBJ2-7	TRBV4-3	TRBD2	15	TGCGCCAGCAGCCAAGATTCCCTAGCGGGAGCCGAGCAGTACTTC	CASSQDSLAGAEQYF
NA	TRBJ2-1	TRBV28	TRBD2	14	TGTGCCAGCCCCCTAGCGGGACACTACAATGAGCAGTTCTTC	CASPLAGHYNEQFF
NA	TRBJ2-3	TRBV13	NA	12	TGTGCCAGCAGCGTAATGGGGGATACGCAGTATTTT	CASSVMGDTQYF
once	TRBJ2-1	TRBV5-6	NA	16	TGTGCCAGCAGCTTGGGGCCAGGGCTCGTATTTTGGGGGCAGTTCTTC	CASSLGPGLVFWGQFF
NA	TRBJ2-7	TRBV2	NA	13	TGTGCCAGCAGCGACCCCCCTTCCTACGAGCAGTACTTC	CASSDPPSYEQYF
once	TRBJ2-1	TRBV7-9	TRBD2	16	TGCGCCAGCAGCCAAGATGAGACTAGCGGGTACAATGAGCAGTTCTTC	CASSQDETSGYNEQFF
NA	TRBJ2-7	TRBV5-1	TRBD1	14	TGCGCCAGCAGCCCGGGGACAGGGAGCTACGAGCAGTACTTC	CASSPGTGSYEQYF
NA	TRBJ2-1	TRBV27	TRBD2	19	TGTGCCAGCAGTTTATCCCATAACTTAGCGGGAGAGGCCTACAATGAGCAGTTCTTC	CASSLSHNLAGEAYNEQFF
NA	TRBJ2-7	TRBV27	NA	14	TGTGCCAGCAGTGACCGGGACGCCGCCTACGAGCAGTACTTC	CASSDRDAAYEQYF
NA	TRBJ1-1	TRBV29-1	NA	12	TGCAGCGTTGAAAATTCGATCACTGAAGCTTTCTTT	CSVENSITEAFF
NA	TRBJ2-1	TRBV7-6	TRBD2	16	TGTGCCAGCAGCCTCCCGGGCGGGAGGGCCGGCAATGAGCAGTTCTTC	CASSLPGGRAGNEQFF
NA	TRBJ2-7	TRBV28	NA	14	TGTGCCAGCAGGTTTAACCTCCGGGCCTACGAGCAGTACTTC	CASRFNLRAYEQYF
NA	TRBJ1-1	TRBV7-9	NA	14	TGTGCCAGCAGCCAAGCGGAGGGCGCCACTGAAGCTTTCTTT	CASSQAEGATEAFF
NA	TRBJ1-4	TRBV19	NA	15	TGTGCCAGTAGTATAGGACCGTACGTCAGTGAAAAACTGTTTTTT	CASSIGPYVSEKLFF
few	TRBJ2-7	TRBV7-9	NA	12	TGTGCCAGCAGCTTAGAGGTCTACGAGCAGTACTTC	CASSLEVYEQYF
NA	TRBJ2-3	TRBV29-1	TRBD2	20	TGCAGCGTTCCTCAGGGATCCCTAGCGGGAGTAGCCTCTAGCACAGATACGCAGTATTTT	CSVPQGSLAGVASSTDTQYF
NA	TRBJ2-1	TRBV13	NA	12	TGTGCCAGCAGCCCGGGGCCCCCGGAGCAGTTCTTC	CASSPGPPEQFF
NA	TRBJ2-7	TRBV28	NA	14	TGTGCCAGCAGTGGATGGACTATTTTCCACGAGCAGTACTTC	CASSGWTIFHEQYF
NA	TRBJ2-7	TRBV7-8	NA	14	TGTGCCAGCAGCTTAGAGGTGCGTTCCTACGAGCAGTACTTC	CASSLEVRSYEQYF
NA	TRBJ2-7	TRBV9	TRBD2	14	TGTGCCAGCAGCCCCGGGACTAGCTCCTACGAGCAGTACTTC	CASSPGTSSYEQYF
NA	TRBJ1-1	TRBV28	NA	14	TGTGCCAGCAGTTTATTAGGGGGTGGCACTGAAGCTTTCTTT	CASSLLGGGTEAFF
NA	TRBJ1-2	TRBV28	NA	15	TGTGCCAGCAGTTTATGGGACCAATTCTCGGTGGGCTACACCTTC	CASSLWDQFSVGYTF
NA	TRBJ1-1	TRBV11-2	NA	14	TGTGCCAGCAGCCCCAACAGTTTGGTCACTGAAGCTTTCTTT	CASSPNSLVTEAFF
NA	TRBJ2-3	TRBV9	NA	16	TGTGCCAGCAAGATCCAGCCCGATGAAGGTACAGATACGCAGTATTTT	CASKIQPDEGTDTQYF
NA	TRBJ1-1	TRBV7-9	TRBD1	17	TGTGCCAGCAGCCACCCCCGCGAGGGGGCGAGGAACACTGAAGCTTTCTTT	CASSHPREGARNTEAFF
NA	TRBJ1-2	TRBV5-6	NA	13	TGTGCCAGCAGCTTCTCGGGGCTTTATGGCTACACCTTC	CASSFSGLYGYTF
NA	TRBJ1-1	TRBV7-8	NA	15	TGTGCCAGCAGCTTAGTGGGGTCGGTCGTCACTGAAGCTTTCTTT	CASSLVGSVVTEAFF
NA	TRBJ2-6	TRBV5-5	NA	16	TGTGCCAGCAGCCCTGACGGCACCTCTGGGGCCAACGTCCTGACTTTC	CASSPDGTSGANVLTF
NA	TRBJ2-1	TRBV5-6	TRBD2	15	TGTGCCAGCAGCTTGTATGCGGGAGGGCTAGGTGAGCAGTTCTTC	CASSLYAGGLGEQFF
many	TRBJ1-5	TRBV29-1	NA	12	TGCAGCGCAAAGAAGCCCAATCAGCCCCAGCATTTT	CSAKKPNQPQHF
NA	TRBJ2-3	TRBV4-3	NA	15	TGCGCCAGCAGCAGGACGGGACTCAACACAGATACGCAGTATTTT	CASSRTGLNTDTQYF
NA	TRBJ2-7	TRBV19	TRBD2	14	TGTGCCAGTAGTGACACGGCGGGAGTAAGTGAGCAGTACTTC	CASSDTAGVSEQYF
NA	TRBJ2-5	TRBV4-1	NA	13	TGCGCCAGCAGCCGAGGAGGGCCGGAGACCCAGTACTTC	CASSRGGPETQYF
NA	TRBJ2-7	TRBV7-9	NA	14	TGTGCCAGCAGCTCGGGGACCATAGGCTACGAGCAGTACTTC	CASSSGTIGYEQYF
NA	TRBJ2-7	TRBV6-6	TRBD1	15	TGTGCCAGCAGTTCGCTCAACAGGGGCCCCTCCGATGAGTACTTC	CASSSLNRGPSDEYF
once	TRBJ2-1	TRBV7-9	NA	14	TGTGCCAGCAGCACGGGACTCTCTTACAATGAGCAGTTCTTC	CASSTGLSYNEQFF
NA	TRBJ2-1	TRBV10-2	NA	15	TGCGCCAGCAGTGAAGGCCAGCCAGGGTCCGGTGAGCAGTTCTTC	CASSEGQPGSGEQFF